The rows below give T cell receptor beta chains drawn from one sample of a study of cytomegalovirus exposure and HLA in healthy donors. Here immunoSEQ multiplex PCR was the method, and the copy in TCRdb shows in-frame clones only, minus some. The sample holds fewer than 250,000 clones, 65% to 85% seen once. Sequencing input: PBMCs. The receptors here all came from a woman aged 18-29 years in good health and CMV-seronegative. Both conserved end residues are part of each CDR3. A D gene is named only where the DNA matches it firmly. Not all rows give a size; the values are once, few, many and, for expanded clones, a class.

v_call	d_call	j_call	clone_size	cdr3_nt	cdr3_aa
TRBV14	-	TRBJ1-2	-	TGTGCCAGCAGCCTAAACAGAAACTATGGCTACACCTTC	CASSLNRNYGYTF
TRBV19	TRBD1	TRBJ2-7	-	TGTGCCAGTAGTATGGGACAGGGTATGTCGGACGAGCAGTACTTC	CASSMGQGMSDEQYF
TRBV27	TRBD1	TRBJ1-1	-	TGTGCCAGCAGTAACCGGACACGGACAGGCACTGAAGCTTTCTTT	CASSNRTRTGTEAFF
TRBV11-2	-	TRBJ2-5	-	TGTGCCAGCAGCCTTAGCGTGCGGGAGACCCAGTACTTC	CASSLSVRETQYF
TRBV18	-	TRBJ1-2	-	TGTGCCAGCTCACCGGGGCAGGGACTTACCCATGGCTACACCTTC	CASSPGQGLTHGYTF
TRBV30	-	TRBJ2-3	-	TGTGCCTGGAGTCCTGGACTAGATACGCAGTATTTT	CAWSPGLDTQYF
TRBV19	TRBD2	TRBJ2-1	few	TGTGCCAGTAGTGGAGGGACTAGCGGGCCCAATGAGCAGTTCTTC	CASSGGTSGPNEQFF
TRBV2	TRBD1	TRBJ2-1	-	TGTGCCAGCAGTGAAGGGCAGGGGGCAAGGCAGTTCTTC	CASSEGQGARQFF
TRBV29-1	-	TRBJ1-1	-	TGCAGCGTACCCCGAGGGACTGAAGCTTTCTTT	CSVPRGTEAFF
TRBV5-6	-	TRBJ1-5	-	TGTGCCAGCAGTACAGATAGCAATCAGCCCCAGCATTTT	CASSTDSNQPQHF
TRBV6-1	TRBD2	TRBJ2-4	-	TGTGCCAGCAACCCCGGGACTACAAACATTCAGTACTTC	CASNPGTTNIQYF
TRBV19	TRBD2	TRBJ2-1	once	TGTGCCAGTAACACTTTAGCGGGGAGCTCCTACAATGAGCAGTTCTTC	CASNTLAGSSYNEQFF
TRBV4-2	-	TRBJ2-7	-	TGTGCCAGCAGCCAAGATTCCCCGGGAGTCGAGCAGTACTTC	CASSQDSPGVEQYF
TRBV6-5	TRBD1	TRBJ2-7	-	TGTGCCAGCAGTTACGACTCGGGACAGAGCTCCTACGAGCAGTACTTC	CASSYDSGQSSYEQYF
TRBV28	-	TRBJ1-1	few	TGTGCCAGCAGTTTACCGGACACTGAAGCTTTCTTT	CASSLPDTEAFF
TRBV5-1	-	TRBJ2-3	-	TGCGCCAGCAGCTTGGATGACACGTCCACAGATACGCAGTATTTT	CASSLDDTSTDTQYF
TRBV6-6	-	TRBJ2-3	-	TGTGCCAGCGCCTTGCGAACAGATACGCAGTATTTT	CASALRTDTQYF
TRBV7-9	TRBD1	TRBJ1-6	few	TGTGCCAGCAGCTTATTAGCAGGGGGCACACCCCTCCACTTT	CASSLLAGGTPLHF
TRBV21-1	-	TRBJ1-1	once	TGTGCCAGCAGCAACAGGTGGGCTGAAGCTTTCTTT	CASSNRWAEAFF
TRBV11-3	-	TRBJ2-7	few	TGTGCCAGCAGGGCTCAGGTAACCTACGAGCAGTACTTC	CASRAQVTYEQYF
TRBV19	-	TRBJ1-5	-	TGTGCCAGTAGTATAGCAAATCAGCCCCAGCATTTT	CASSIANQPQHF
TRBV9	TRBD1	TRBJ1-4	-	TGTGCCAGCAGCGTAGAGACAGGGCCTGGAAAACTGTTTTTT	CASSVETGPGKLFF
TRBV19	TRBD2	TRBJ2-4	once	TGTGCCAGTCGGGGGGACAAAAACATTCAGTACTTC	CASRGDKNIQYF
TRBV5-1	-	TRBJ1-5	once	TGCGCCAGCAGGGTCGGGGACTATCAGCCCCAGCATTTT	CASRVGDYQPQHF
TRBV5-6	-	TRBJ2-4	-	TGTGCCAGCAGCTTGGAGGGCAGGGCCGGAAACATTCAGTACTTC	CASSLEGRAGNIQYF
TRBV6-1	-	TRBJ2-5	-	TGTGCCAGCCGTCTCCAAGAGACCCAGTACTTC	CASRLQETQYF
TRBV10-3	-	TRBJ1-1	-	TGTGCCACCCGGGGGGCGGCGAACACTGAAGCTTTCTTT	CATRGAANTEAFF
TRBV27	-	TRBJ1-1	-	TGTGCCAGCAGTTTAGCCAGAGGGACTGAAGCTTTCTTT	CASSLARGTEAFF
TRBV2	TRBD2	TRBJ2-7	once	TGTGCCAGCAGTGAAACGCAGCGGGAGGAACAGTACTTC	CASSETQREEQYF
TRBV2	TRBD1	TRBJ1-1	-	TGTGCCAGCAGTGGGACAGGGCTGAACACTGAAGCTTTCTTT	CASSGTGLNTEAFF
TRBV28	-	TRBJ1-5	-	TGTGCCGCCGTCGACAGGCGAAATCAGCCCCAGCATTTT	CAAVDRRNQPQHF
TRBV5-1	-	TRBJ1-6	-	TGCGCCAGCAGCTTGGAAGGGGCAGGGGCTTCACCCCTCCACTTT	CASSLEGAGASPLHF
TRBV27	-	TRBJ2-3	-	TGTGCCAGCAGTTTGGACTCGACGACTAGCACAGATACGCAGTATTTT	CASSLDSTTSTDTQYF
TRBV5-8	-	TRBJ1-5	-	TGTGCCAGCAGCCCTCGACAGATTAATCAGCCCCAGCATTTT	CASSPRQINQPQHF
TRBV18	-	TRBJ2-7	-	TGTGCCAGCTCACCACCGGGAGGATACTACGAGCAGTACTTC	CASSPPGGYYEQYF
TRBV11-2	-	TRBJ2-1	-	TGTGCCAGCAGCTTCATCGGGACTCCTTCCTACAATGAGCAGTTCTTC	CASSFIGTPSYNEQFF
TRBV5-4	TRBD1	TRBJ2-5	-	TGTGCCAGCAGCTGGGCAGGGGGCTATGGGGAGACCCAGTACTTC	CASSWAGGYGETQYF
TRBV29-1	TRBD2	TRBJ2-1	-	TGCAGCGTTGATCATCCTACTAGCGGGAGAGGTGAGCAGTTCTTC	CSVDHPTSGRGEQFF
TRBV9	-	TRBJ2-1	-	TGTGCCAGCAGCCCCCCCGGGACATCCTCCTACAATGAGCAGTTCTTC	CASSPPGTSSYNEQFF
TRBV2	TRBD1	TRBJ2-3	-	TGTGCCAGCAGCCGGGACAGGGGTGGAGATACGCAGTATTTT	CASSRDRGGDTQYF
TRBV4-3	-	TRBJ1-1	-	TGCGCCAGCAGCCAGGGGGCAAACACTGAAGCTTTCTTT	CASSQGANTEAFF
TRBV28	-	TRBJ1-2	-	TGTGCCAGCAGTTTGTCAGGGAAAAAGAATGGCTACACCTTC	CASSLSGKKNGYTF
TRBV5-6	TRBD1	TRBJ2-3	-	TGTGCCAGCAGCTTGGTGACAGGGACCACAGATACGCAGTATTTT	CASSLVTGTTDTQYF
TRBV27	-	TRBJ1-1	-	TGTGCCAGCAGTTTATCCGGGAATACGAACACTGAAGCTTTCTTT	CASSLSGNTNTEAFF
TRBV29-1	-	TRBJ1-1	-	TGCAGCACTTCGACAGGCCCTATGGACACTGAAGCTTTCTTT	CSTSTGPMDTEAFF
TRBV29-1	-	TRBJ1-2	few	TGCAGCACCTTGGACAGAGCTAACTATGGCTACACCTTC	CSTLDRANYGYTF
TRBV7-6	TRBD1	TRBJ2-7	-	TGTGCCAGCAGCTTAGGACAGGGGCTTATGCAGTACTTC	CASSLGQGLMQYF
TRBV2	TRBD1	TRBJ1-1	-	TGTGCCAGCACCGTAGGGGGCGGAGGTTTCTTT	CASTVGGGGFF
TRBV29-1	-	TRBJ2-7	-	TGCAGCGTCTTGGTTACAGTATCCTCCTACGAGCAGTACTTC	CSVLVTVSSYEQYF
TRBV2	-	TRBJ1-2	-	TGTGCCAGCAGTGTAGCACAGGTCAGCTATGGCTACACCTTC	CASSVAQVSYGYTF
TRBV2	TRBD1	TRBJ1-5	-	TGTGCCAGCAGCGAGATGACAGGGTTCGGACAGCCCCAGCATTTT	CASSEMTGFGQPQHF
TRBV11-3	TRBD1	TRBJ1-1	-	TGTGCCAGCAGCTTCGGACAGGGTGATACTGAAGCTTTCTTT	CASSFGQGDTEAFF
TRBV7-2	TRBD2	TRBJ2-3	-	TGTGCCAGCAGCCCCCGGGGGGTGGGAGATACGCAGTATTTT	CASSPRGVGDTQYF
TRBV6-5	-	TRBJ1-2	-	TGTGCCAGCAGTTTCAACGGGGGGCTTGGTGGCTACACCTTC	CASSFNGGLGGYTF
TRBV27	TRBD2	TRBJ2-3	-	TGTGCCAGCAGTACGACCGGGACTAGCGGGAGCACAGATACGCAGTATTTT	CASSTTGTSGSTDTQYF
TRBV5-1	TRBD1	TRBJ2-1	few	TGCGCCAGCAGCTGGGGACAGGGCCAAAACTACAATGAGCAGTTCTTC	CASSWGQGQNYNEQFF
TRBV13	TRBD2	TRBJ2-5	-	TGTGCCAGCAGCACACTAGCGCAAGAGACCCAGTACTTC	CASSTLAQETQYF
TRBV5-1	TRBD1	TRBJ1-1	-	TGCGCCAGCAGCTTGGAGGGACAGGGGGCCACTGAAGCTTTCTTT	CASSLEGQGATEAFF
TRBV15	TRBD1	TRBJ2-7	few	TGTGCCACCGAATCAGGGGGCTTAGGAGAGCAGTACTTC	CATESGGLGEQYF
TRBV11-3	TRBD2	TRBJ2-1	-	TGTGCCAGCAGCTTAGGGACTAGCGGGATAGGGGAACAGTTCTTC	CASSLGTSGIGEQFF